This T cell receptor beta chain derives from a study of blood T cells in healthy people across ages. A sample-barcoded 5' primer and a J-beta primer mix were used in a second PCR of about 6 to 11 cycles. Every single cDNA molecule received a tag from a template-switch adaptor with 12 random nucleotides. Each CDR3 protein gets one entry after TCRdb re-called the 5' RACE reads with MiXCR. The sample records roughly 790,000 distinct CDR3 sequences, roughly two fifths being singletons. This clonotype appeared a few times. Its specificity is not known. The CDR3 has 14 residues. V lost 7 bases, J lost 3 bases, and 6 bases stayed unmatched. Germline V lookup: CDR1 SEHNR, CDR2 FQNEAQ (reference sequence). Notes on the study in general: Long-lived and aged donors differed, with more naive CD4+ cells and higher diversity in the long-lived. With age, beta diversity per million T cells declined roughly linearly, significantly by 30 to 40.

Specimen: blood. The chain joins TRBV7-9 to TRBJ1-1; 9 nucleotides match TRBD1. The TCR was taken from a woman in her sixties in good health. The CDR3 region has the DNA TGTGCCAGCACTGGGACAGGGTCGGACACTGAAGCTTTCTTT. Translation: CASTGTGSDTEAFF. Together with reference TRBV7-9 and TRBJ1-1, the CDR3 gives the full variable domain: DTGVSQNPRHKITKRGQNVTFRCDPISEHNRLYWYRQTLGQGPEFLTYFQNEAQLEKSRLLSDRFSAERPKGSFSTLEIQRTEQGDSAMYLCASTGTGSDTEAFFGQGTRLTVV.